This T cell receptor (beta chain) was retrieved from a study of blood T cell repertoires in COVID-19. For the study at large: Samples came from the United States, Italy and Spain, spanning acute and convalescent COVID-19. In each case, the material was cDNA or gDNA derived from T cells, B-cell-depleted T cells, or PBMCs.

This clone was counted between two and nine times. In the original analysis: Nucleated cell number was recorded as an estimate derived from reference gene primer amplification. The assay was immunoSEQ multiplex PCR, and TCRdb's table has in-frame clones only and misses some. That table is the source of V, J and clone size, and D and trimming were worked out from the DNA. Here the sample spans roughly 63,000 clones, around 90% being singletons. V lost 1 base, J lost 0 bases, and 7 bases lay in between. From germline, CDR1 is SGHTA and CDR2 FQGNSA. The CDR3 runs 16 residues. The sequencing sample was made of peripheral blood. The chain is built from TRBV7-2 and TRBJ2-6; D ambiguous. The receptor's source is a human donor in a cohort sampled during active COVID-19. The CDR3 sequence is CASSLGPVSGANVLTF. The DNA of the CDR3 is TGTGCCAGCAGCTTAGGTCCGGTCTCTGGGGCCAACGTCCTGACTTTC.